This is a list of T cell receptor beta chains from one sample in a study of tissue T cells after allogeneic stem cell transplantation. Method: immunoSEQ multiplex PCR; TCRdb's copy keeps in-frame clones and lacks some. Counted here are about 43,000 clones, around 90% occurring once; the ten biggest clones make up about 3.8%. This specimen was blood, taken before transplantation. The source of these receptors is a woman aged 35 to 75 who later had graft-versus-host disease after an allogeneic stem cell transplant. The CDR3 runs from the conserved cysteine through the conserved F or W. D genes are given only for firm matches. A row's size may be missing; if present it is once, few, many or a size class.

d_call j_call clone_size v_call cdr3_aa cdr3_nt
. TRBJ1-1 . TRBV24-1 CATSDPLFDEAFF TGTGCCACCAGTGATCCTCTCTTTGATGAAGCTTTCTTT
TRBD2 TRBJ2-3 . TRBV19 CASSFRIAGSTDTQYF TGTGCCAGTAGTTTCAGGATAGCGGGTAGCACAGATACGCAGTATTTT
. TRBJ1-1 . TRBV3-1/TRBV3-2 CASSQDRQNTEAFF TGTGCCAGCAGCCAAGATAGGCAAAACACTGAAGCTTTCTTT
. TRBJ2-1 . TRBV11-2 CASSLYADGPSRNEQFF TGTGCCAGCAGCTTATACGCGGACGGACCCTCGCGGAATGAGCAGTTCTTC
TRBD1 TRBJ2-5 . TRBV4-1 CASRATGGETQYF TGCGCCAGCCGTGCGACAGGGGGGGAGACCCAGTACTTC
TRBD1 TRBJ1-2 . TRBV6-5 CASADPRGNYGYTF TGTGCCAGCGCGGACCCCAGGGGGAACTATGGCTACACCTTC
. TRBJ2-3 . TRBV6-5 CASSNEGLSDTQYF TGTGCCAGCAGTAACGAGGGACTTTCAGATACGCAGTATTTT
. TRBJ2-7 . TRBV30 CASDMGYEQYF TGTGCCTCGGATATGGGCTACGAGCAGTACTTC
. TRBJ2-4 . TRBV30 CAWSVRGKLAKNIQYF TGTGCCTGGAGTGTACGTGGAAAACTAGCCAAAAACATTCAGTACTTC
. TRBJ2-1 . TRBV30 CAWSVFPPFGSSSYNEQFF TGTGCCTGGAGTGTATTTCCCCCATTCGGGTCCAGCTCCTACAATGAGCAGTTCTTC
TRBD1 TRBJ1-2 . TRBV4-3 CASSQGGQAYGYTF TGCGCCAGCAGCCAAGGAGGACAGGCTTATGGCTACACCTTC
. TRBJ2-3 once TRBV6-6 CASSPPGTGTDTQYF TGTGCCAGCAGCCCCCCCGGGACGGGCACAGATACGCAGTATTTT
. TRBJ1-1 . TRBV21-1 CASSKDHRGTNTEAFF TGTGCCAGCAGCAAAGACCACAGGGGCACGAACACTGAAGCTTTCTTT
TRBD2 TRBJ2-1 . TRBV6-2/TRBV6-3 CASSYSRQRENDEQFF TGTGCCAGCAGTTACTCGAGGCAGCGGGAGAACGATGAGCAGTTCTTC
. TRBJ1-4 . TRBV28 CASSNAAGADEKLFF TGTGCCAGCAGCAATGCCGCGGGGGCCGATGAAAAACTGTTTTTT
TRBD2 TRBJ2-1 . TRBV5-1 CASSRISGTSANEQFF TGCGCCAGCAGCCGGATTTCCGGGACTAGCGCTAATGAGCAGTTCTTC
. TRBJ2-1 . TRBV3-1/TRBV3-2 CASSPPLGRQYNEQFF TGTGCCAGCAGCCCACCTCTTGGGCGGCAATACAATGAGCAGTTCTTC
. TRBJ1-3 . TRBV7-2 CASSLGGSGNTIYF TGTGCCAGCAGCTTAGGGGGCTCTGGAAACACCATATATTTT
. TRBJ1-1 . TRBV7-9 CASSLGGVQIEAFF TGTGCCAGCAGCTTAGGAGGAGTTCAGATTGAAGCTTTCTTT
. TRBJ2-2 . TRBV21-1 CASSLGLAGNTGELFF TGTGCCAGCAGCCTGGGACTAGCGGGCAACACCGGGGAGCTGTTTTTT
. TRBJ2-7 . TRBV2 CATEEGRSYEQYF TGTGCCACCGAAGAAGGGAGGTCCTACGAGCAGTACTTC
. TRBJ1-1 . TRBV6-2/TRBV6-3 CASSYSRGNTEAFF TGTGCCAGCAGTTACTCGAGAGGTAATACTGAAGCTTTCTTT
TRBD1 TRBJ1-1 . TRBV24-1 CATRGQGNTEAFF TGTGCCACCAGGGGACAGGGGAACACTGAAGCTTTCTTT
. TRBJ1-2 . TRBV28 CASSLAASLFGYGYTF TGTGCCAGCAGTTTGGCGGCCAGCCTTTTCGGCTATGGCTACACCTTC
TRBD1 TRBJ2-7 . TRBV15 CATSGDRTSYEQYF TGTGCCACCAGCGGGGACAGGACCTCCTACGAGCAGTACTTC
. TRBJ1-2 . TRBV30 CAWTPLLGIGYTF TGTGCCTGGACCCCCTTGCTAGGGATTGGCTACACCTTC
TRBD2 TRBJ2-1 . TRBV30 CAWERERIEQFF TGTGCCTGGGAGCGGGAAAGGATTGAGCAGTTCTTC
. TRBJ2-2 . TRBV9 CASSVGEYTGELFF TGTGCCAGCAGCGTAGGGGAGTACACCGGGGAGCTGTTTTTT
TRBD2 TRBJ2-5 . TRBV5-1 CASKGMTSGRGETQYF TGCGCCAGCAAGGGAATGACTAGCGGGAGGGGAGAGACCCAGTACTTC
TRBD1 TRBJ1-1 . TRBV7-9 CASSLAQGITEAFF TGTGCCAGCAGCTTAGCACAGGGGATTACTGAAGCTTTCTTT
. TRBJ2-2 once TRBV19 CASSIVGELFF TGTGCCAGTAGTATAGTCGGGGAGCTGTTTTTT
. TRBJ2-1 . TRBV19 CASRDTEPGPKQFF TGTGCCAGTAGAGACACCGAACCGGGACCCAAGCAGTTCTTC
. TRBJ2-3 . TRBV21-1 CASSTRDKRDTQYF TGTGCCAGCAGCACCCGGGACAAACGCGATACGCAGTATTTT
TRBD2 TRBJ2-1 . TRBV7-3 CASSLIAGYNEQFF TGTGCCAGCAGCTTAATAGCGGGATACAATGAGCAGTTCTTC
. TRBJ1-2 . TRBV7-2 CASSLARVDNYGYTF TGTGCCAGCAGCTTAGCGCGGGTAGACAACTATGGCTACACCTTC
. TRBJ2-3 . TRBV5-1 CASSLVPGETDTQYF TGCGCCAGCAGCTTGGTTCCGGGAGAAACAGATACGCAGTATTTT
. TRBJ2-2 . TRBV2 CASSGGQFGELFF TGTGCCAGCAGTGGGGGACAATTCGGGGAGCTGTTTTTT
TRBD1 TRBJ2-3 . TRBV5-6 CASSRDRTDTQYF TGTGCCAGCAGCAGGGACAGAACAGATACGCAGTATTTT
. TRBJ2-7 . TRBV28 CASTSGGGGSYEQYF TGTGCCAGCACTTCAGGGGGAGGAGGGTCCTACGAGCAGTACTTC
. TRBJ1-1 . TRBV12-3/TRBV12-4 CASSLTQNTEAFF TGTGCCAGCAGTTTAACGCAGAACACTGAAGCTTTCTTT
. TRBJ1-1 . TRBV30 CAWSLGNTEAFF TGTGCCTGGAGTCTGGGGAACACTGAAGCTTTCTTT
. TRBJ2-3 . TRBV14 CASSRDWSTDTQYF TGTGCCAGCAGCCGGGACTGGAGCACAGATACGCAGTATTTT
TRBD2 TRBJ2-3 few TRBV6-4 CASSERETDTQYF TGTGCCAGCAGTGAGCGGGAGACAGATACGCAGTATTTT
. TRBJ2-5 . TRBV14 CASSVRSQETQYF TGTGCCAGCAGCGTTAGGAGTCAAGAGACCCAGTACTTC
. TRBJ2-1 . TRBV7-3 CASSTLRAAYNEQFF TGTGCCAGCAGCACCCTTCGGGCGGCCTACAATGAGCAGTTCTTC
. TRBJ2-1 . TRBV6-5 CAGRDLNEQFF TGTGCCGGTAGGGACCTCAATGAGCAGTTCTTC
. TRBJ2-7 . TRBV7-8 CASSLSVPGREQYF TGTGCCAGCAGCTTAAGCGTCCCTGGGAGGGAGCAGTACTTC
. TRBJ1-5 . TRBV28 CASSLAGGNQPQHF TGTGCCAGCAGTTTGGCAGGGGGCAATCAGCCCCAGCATTTT
. TRBJ1-1 . TRBV4-3 CASSQEQRSGGYTEAFF TGCGCCAGCAGCCAAGAACAGAGGTCCGGGGGATACACTGAAGCTTTCTTT